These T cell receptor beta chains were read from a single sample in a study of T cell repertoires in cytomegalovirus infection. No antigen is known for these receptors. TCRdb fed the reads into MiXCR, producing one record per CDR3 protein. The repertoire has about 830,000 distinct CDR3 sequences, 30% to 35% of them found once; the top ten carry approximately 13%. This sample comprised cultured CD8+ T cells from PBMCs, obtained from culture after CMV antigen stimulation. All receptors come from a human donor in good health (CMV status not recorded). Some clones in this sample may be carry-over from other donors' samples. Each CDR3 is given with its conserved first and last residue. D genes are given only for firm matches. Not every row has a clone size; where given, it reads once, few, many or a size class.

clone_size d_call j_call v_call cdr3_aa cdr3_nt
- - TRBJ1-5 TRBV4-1 CASSPNRDNQPQHF TGCGCCAGCAGCCCTAACAGGGATAATCAGCCCCAGCATTTT
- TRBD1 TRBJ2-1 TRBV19 CASSIDQGAYSEQFF TGTGCCAGTAGTATAGATCAGGGGGCCTACTCTGAGCAGTTCTTC
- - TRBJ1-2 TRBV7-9 CASSEGQAYYGYTF TGTGCCAGCAGCGAGGGGCAAGCCTACTATGGCTACACCTTC
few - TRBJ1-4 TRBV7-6 CANESPDTNEKLFF TGTGCCAATGAATCCCCGGACACTAATGAAAAACTGTTTTTT
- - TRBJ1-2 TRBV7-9 CASSPGEAGYTF TGTGCCAGCAGCCCTGGTGAGGCTGGCTACACCTTC
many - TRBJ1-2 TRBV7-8 CASSDRYYGYTF TGTGCCAGCAGCGACCGATACTATGGCTACACCTTC
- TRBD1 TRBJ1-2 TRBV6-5 CASSYSGTGNNGYTF TGTGCCAGCAGTTACTCGGGGACAGGGAACAATGGCTACACCTTC
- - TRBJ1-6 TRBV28 CASSPVPSYSPLHF TGTGCCAGCAGTCCGGTCCCATCGTATTCACCACTCCACTTT
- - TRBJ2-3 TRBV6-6 CASQWTNTDTQYF TGTGCCAGCCAGTGGACAAACACAGATACGCAGTATTTT
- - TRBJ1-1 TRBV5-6 CASSVDRYEAFF TGTGCCAGCAGCGTGGACAGATATGAAGCTTTCTTT
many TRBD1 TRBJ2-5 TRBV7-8 CASRQGRGETQYF TGTGCCAGCAGACAGGGGCGAGGAGAGACCCAGTACTTC
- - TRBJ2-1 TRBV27 CASSLGGNGDNEQFF TGTGCCAGCAGTTTAGGGGGGAATGGTGACAATGAGCAGTTCTTC
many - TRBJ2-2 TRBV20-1 CSADLRPGELFF TGCAGTGCTGACCTTAGGCCCGGGGAGCTGTTTTTT
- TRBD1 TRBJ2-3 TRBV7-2 CASSIYGTETDTQYF TGTGCCAGCAGCATATACGGGACAGAAACAGATACGCAGTATTTT
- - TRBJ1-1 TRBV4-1 CASSQAQGDLNTEAFF TGCGCCAGCAGCCAAGCTCAGGGAGACTTGAACACTGAAGCTTTCTTT
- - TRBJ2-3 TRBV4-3 CASSQESGGPDTQYF TGCGCCAGCAGCCAAGAGTCGGGGGGCCCAGATACGCAGTATTTT
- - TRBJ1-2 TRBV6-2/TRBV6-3 CASSYGLSYGYTF TGTGCCAGCAGTTACGGTCTGAGCTATGGCTACACCTTC
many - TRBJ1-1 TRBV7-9 CASNLPRGPNTEAFF TGTGCCAGCAACTTACCACGGGGGCCAAACACTGAAGCTTTCTTT
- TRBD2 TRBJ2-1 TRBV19 CASSIGPRGGSHVYNEQFF TGTGCCAGTAGTATCGGGCCCCGGGGGGGCTCCCACGTCTACAATGAGCAGTTCTTC
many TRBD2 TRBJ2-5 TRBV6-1 CASRGSLARRETQYF TGTGCCAGCAGGGGCTCACTAGCGAGGAGAGAGACCCAGTACTTC
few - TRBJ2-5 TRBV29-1 CSAPNEETQYF TGCAGCGCTCCAAATGAAGAGACCCAGTACTTC
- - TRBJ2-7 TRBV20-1 CSARDAQGPYEQYF TGCAGTGCTAGAGATGCGCAGGGTCCCTACGAGCAGTACTTC